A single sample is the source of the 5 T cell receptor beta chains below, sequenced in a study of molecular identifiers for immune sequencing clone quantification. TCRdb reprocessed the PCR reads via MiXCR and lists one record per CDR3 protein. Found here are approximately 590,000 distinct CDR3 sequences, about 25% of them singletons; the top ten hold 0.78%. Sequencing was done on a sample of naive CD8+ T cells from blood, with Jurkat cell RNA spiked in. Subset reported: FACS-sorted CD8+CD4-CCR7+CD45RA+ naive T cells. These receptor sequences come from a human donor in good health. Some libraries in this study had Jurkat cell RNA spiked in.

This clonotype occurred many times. Here the CDR3 DNA reads TGCAGTGCTAGAGATCGCGGCGAGCAGTACTTC. It is translated as CSARDRGEQYF. J is TRBJ2-7 and V is TRBV20-1; D is ambiguous. This CDR3 has 11 amino acids. V was shortened by 0 bases and J by 6 bases, with 6 bases between the two germline ends. CDR1 is DFQATT, CDR2 SNEGSKA, per germline (reference sequence).

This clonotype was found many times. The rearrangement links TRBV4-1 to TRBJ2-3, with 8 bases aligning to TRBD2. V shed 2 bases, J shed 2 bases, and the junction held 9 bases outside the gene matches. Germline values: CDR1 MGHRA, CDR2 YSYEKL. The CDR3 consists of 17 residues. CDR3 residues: CASSQSAGGGTTDTQYF. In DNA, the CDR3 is TGCGCCAGCAGCCAATCCGCTGGCGGGGGGACCACAGATACGCAGTATTTT.

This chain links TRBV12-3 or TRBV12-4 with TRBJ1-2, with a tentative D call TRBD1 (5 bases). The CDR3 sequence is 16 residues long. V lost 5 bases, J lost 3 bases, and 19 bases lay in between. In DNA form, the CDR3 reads TGTGCCAGCAGTCCAGCCTGGGGAGGGGTTGACTATGGCTACACCTTC. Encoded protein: CASSPAWGGVDYGYTF.

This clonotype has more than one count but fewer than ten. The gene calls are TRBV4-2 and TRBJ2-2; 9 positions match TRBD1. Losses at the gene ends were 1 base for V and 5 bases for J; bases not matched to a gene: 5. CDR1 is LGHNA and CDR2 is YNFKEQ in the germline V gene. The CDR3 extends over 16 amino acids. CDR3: CASSQVGQGGTGELFF. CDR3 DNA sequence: TGTGCCAGCAGCCAAGTGGGACAGGGAGGGACCGGGGAGCTGTTTTTT.

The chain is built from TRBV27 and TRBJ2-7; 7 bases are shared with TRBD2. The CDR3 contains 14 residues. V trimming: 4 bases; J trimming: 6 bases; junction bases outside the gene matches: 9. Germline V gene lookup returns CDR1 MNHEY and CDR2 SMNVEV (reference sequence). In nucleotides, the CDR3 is TGTGCCAGCAGTTACGGCGGGGGTCCCTGCGAGCAGTACTTC. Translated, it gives CASSYGGGPCEQYF.